The 25 T cell receptor beta chains below all came from one sample that was sequenced in a study of CD8+ T cells in alopecia areata. cDNA prepared by RNA extraction and subsequent reverse transcription served as the template for sequencing. Assay used: immunoSEQ multiplex PCR; TCRdb lists only in-frame clones, some missing. Of 200,000 to 250,000 clones detected, 50% to 60% appear once; the ten largest clones hold over 0.4%. The input for sequencing was CD4+ T cells sorted from blood, taken at week 0. The source of these receptors is a human donor with alopecia areata.

This rearrangement joins TRBV25-1 to TRBJ2-1; 7 nucleotides match TRBD1. J gave up 5 bases and V 5 bases, and 12 bases lay outside the gene matches. CDR1 MGHDK and CDR2 SYGVNS come from the germline V gene. This CDR3 spans 16 amino acids. The CDR3 sequence: CASSKAGTAANNEQFF. The CDR3 coding sequence is TGTGCCAGCAGTAAAGCCGGGACAGCAGCAAACAATGAGCAGTTCTTC.

The chain carries TRBV5-5 and TRBJ1-1, with unresolved D. Germline assignment: CDR1 SGHKS and CDR2 YYEKEE (reference sequence). Trimming took 0 bases from V and 10 from J, leaving 13 bases between them. This CDR3 comprises 13 residues. CDR3 region: CASSLAETLAAFF. The CDR3 DNA reads TGTGCCAGCAGCTTGGCCGAGACACTCGCAGCTTTCTTT.

The chain joins TRBV29-1 to TRBJ2-1; D not certain. V shed 7 bases and J shed 8 bases, with 12 bases lying between them. The CDR3 loop spans 11 amino acids. Germline lookup yields CDR1 SQVTM and CDR2 ANQGSEA. The CDR3 coding sequence is TGCAGCGCCCAACGGATCGATGAGCAGTTCTTC. It is translated as CSAQRIDEQFF.

This clone was detected a few times. This chain joins TRBV7-3 and TRBJ1-1, with D hard to call. The CDR3 is 13 residues long. V was trimmed by 2 bases and J by 0 bases, leaving 4 bases between them. CDR1 is SGHTA, CDR2 FQGTGA, per germline. CDR3 coding DNA: TGTGCCAGCAGCTTACACATGAACACTGAAGCTTTCTTT. This encodes CASSLHMNTEAFF.

J is TRBJ2-7 and V is TRBV5-6; TRBD1 or TRBD2 may be the D gene (5 bases each). This CDR3 spans 17 amino acids. CDR1 and CDR2 (germline): SGHDT, YYEEEE. The V end lost 4 bases, the J end lost 4 bases, and 24 bases lay between the germline ends. The CDR3 DNA is TGTGCCAGCAGCGGAAGACGGGACCCTCGCGAGGGATACGAGCAGTACTTC. It encodes CASSGRRDPREGYEQYF.

This clone has a handful of counts. The chain employs TRBV5-1 and TRBJ2-1; TRBD2 matches at 11 bases. There are 15 residues in the CDR3. Germline V gives CDR1 SGHRS, CDR2 YFSETQ. V shed 2 bases and J 7 bases; nucleotides not matched to a gene: 5. In nucleotides, the CDR3 is TGCGCCAGCAGCTTACTAGCGGGAGCGGGGAATGAGCAGTTCTTC. Its translation: CASSLLAGAGNEQFF.

The rearrangement uses TRBV30 and TRBJ1-1; no clear D gene. Germline values: CDR1 GTSNPN, CDR2 SVGIG (reference sequence). The V and J ends lost 1 base and 10 bases respectively, with 10 bases between them. The CDR3 is 11 residues long. CDR3 in amino acids: CAWSADWAAFF. The CDR3 DNA sequence: TGTGCCTGGAGTGCCGACTGGGCAGCTTTCTTT. The full variable domain, its missing parts supplied by reference TRBV30 and TRBJ1-1, is SQTIHQWPATLVQPVGSPLSLECTVEGTSNPNLYWYRQAAGRGLQLLFYSVGIGQISSEVPQNLSASRPQDRQFILSSKKLLLSDSGFYLCAWSADWAAFFGQGTRLTVV.

The genes are TRBV7-9 and TRBJ2-2; possible D gene TRBD2, 5 bases. Germline CDR1 and CDR2: SEHNR and FQNEAQ (reference sequence). The CDR3 is 14 amino acids. Deletions cut 5 bases from V and 2 bases from J, with 9 bases between. CDR3 in amino acids: CASSRTENTGELFF. The CDR3 DNA sequence: TGTGCCAGCAGCCGGACTGAAAACACCGGGGAGCTGTTTTTT.

The CDR3 nucleotides are TGTGCCATCTCGGCGGGCAGGGCCGGCTATGGCTACACCTTC. It is translated as CAISAGRAGYGYTF. The V call is TRBV10-3, the J call TRBJ1-2; tentative D call: TRBD1 (5 bases). The germline CDR1 and CDR2 sequences are ENHRY and SYGVKD. Trimming stripped 8 bases from V and 4 bases from J, with 17 bases between. The CDR3 totals 14 residues.

This clone was observed a few times. The chain couples TRBV5-1 to TRBJ2-7; TRBD1 agrees at 9 bases. V lost 4 bases and J lost 6; bases outside the gene matches: 8. Germline CDR1 is SGHRS and CDR2 is YFSETQ. The CDR3 sequence is 14 residues long. DNA for the CDR3: TGCGCCAGCAGCCCGGCCGGGACAGGGCTCGAGCAGTACTTC. It encodes CASSPAGTGLEQYF.

The CDR3 sequence: CAISPTGTETQYF. CDR3 sequence (DNA): TGTGCCATCAGCCCGACAGGGACGGAGACCCAGTACTTC. The chain uses TRBV10-3 and TRBJ2-5, with TRBD1 matching 7 bases. CDR3 length equals 13 residues. CDR1 is ENHRY, CDR2 SYGVKD, per germline. J was trimmed by 5 bases and V by 6 bases; bases with no gene match: 6.

For the CDR3, the DNA is TGTGCCAGCAGGCCTCTCGGGACAGCACAGCAACTAGCCAAAAACATTCAGTACTTC. It is translated as CASRPLGTAQQLAKNIQYF. This rearrangement joins TRBV2 to TRBJ2-4; TRBD1 matches at 7 bases. This CDR3 has 19 residues. Germline CDR1 and CDR2: SNHLY and FYNNEI. V lost 6 bases to trimming and J lost 0 bases; unmatched junction nucleotides: 17.

About this clone: This specimen includes other DNA sequences encoding the same CDR3. V gene TRBV5-1 combines with J gene TRBJ2-3, with D possibly matching TRBD2 (6 bases). V was trimmed by 0 bases and J by 0 bases, leaving 11 bases between them. Germline V gene sequence: CDR1 SGHRS, CDR2 YFSETQ. CDR3 length equals 16 residues. The CDR3 region has the DNA TGCGCCAGCAGCTTGGCCGGGAGCGGTAGCACAGATACGCAGTATTTT. This translates into CASSLAGSGSTDTQYF.

This chain connects TRBV5-6 to TRBJ1-1; TRBD1 might be the D (5 bases). CDR1 and CDR2 from the germline V gene are SGHDT and YYEEEE. There are 14 residues in the CDR3. V shed 4 bases and J shed 6 bases, with 16 bases lying between them. The CDR3 bases are TGTGCCAGCAGCACCTGGCAGGGCCATGCTGAAGCTTTCTTT. Protein: CASSTWQGHAEAFF.

The CDR3 spells CASSEALRARRVGNTIYF. CDR3 sequence (DNA): TGTGCCAGCAGTGAAGCGCTTCGCGCTCGACGGGTAGGAAACACCATATATTTT. The rearrangement joins TRBV2 to TRBJ1-3; D ambiguous. CDR3 length: 18 amino acids. V shed 0 bases and J shed 4 bases, with 19 bases lying between them. Germline CDR1 reads SNHLY; CDR2 reads FYNNEI.

This clone was observed a single time. This sequence joins TRBV25-1 and TRBJ1-2; no clear D. The CDR3 consists of 13 residues. In germline, CDR1 is MGHDK, CDR2 SYGVNS. Trimming removed 4 bases from V and 4 bases from J, with 10 bases in between. The CDR3 bases are TGTGCCAGCAGTGGGGCCCCCAGCTATGGCTACACCTTC. Translating it yields CASSGAPSYGYTF.

This clone was picked up a small number of times. This chain links TRBV5-1 with TRBJ2-1; 8 bases fit TRBD1. The germline V gene encodes CDR1 SGHRS and CDR2 YFSETQ. The CDR3 spans 18 residues. With 2 bases clipped from V and 2 bases from J, the junction kept 12 bases outside the gene matches. The CDR3 coding sequence is TGCGCCAGCAGCTTAATCGGGACAGGCTCCCCACCCTACAATGAGCAGTTCTTC. Protein sequence: CASSLIGTGSPPYNEQFF.

This rearrangement joins TRBV2 to TRBJ1-2, with D maybe TRBD1 (6 bases). CDR3 size: 15 residues. The V gene lost 2 bases and the J gene lost 4 bases, with 14 bases spanning the gap. The V gene's germline CDR1 is SNHLY and CDR2 FYNNEI. The CDR3 protein is CASSEQPEGGYGYTF. Written as DNA, the CDR3 is TGTGCCAGCAGTGAACAACCCGAAGGGGGCTATGGCTACACCTTC.

The chain links TRBV5-4 to TRBJ2-1; weak D call: TRBD2 (6 bases). V was pared by 3 bases and J by 6 bases, with 13 bases between. The CDR3 covers 14 residues. Germline-derived CDR1 and CDR2 are SGHNT and YYREEE (reference sequence). The CDR3 loop reads CASSSWRASNEQFF. The CDR3 DNA sequence: TGTGCCAGCAGCTCCTGGAGGGCCAGCAATGAGCAGTTCTTC.

The V call is TRBV27, the J call TRBJ1-1; TRBD1 is a possible D gene (5 bases). This CDR3 contains 15 residues. The ends were cut back, 5 bases at V and 2 bases at J, with 15 bases in the middle. Germline V CDR1 and CDR2: MNHEY, SMNVEV (reference sequence). The DNA of the CDR3 is TGTGCCAGCAGTGAGAGACAGCACCTTAACACTGAAGCTTTCTTT. This encodes CASSERQHLNTEAFF.

The CDR3 reads CASSLDSSSYNEQFF. The DNA of the CDR3 is TGTGCCAGCAGCCTGGACAGCAGCTCCTACAATGAGCAGTTCTTC. The chain recombines TRBV7-7 with TRBJ2-1; TRBD1 might be the D (6 bases). The CDR3 is 15 residues long. Trimming took off 5 bases at V and 0 bases at J, with 11 bases between the two ends. CDR1 and CDR2 from the germline V gene are SSHAT and FNYEAQ (reference sequence).

J is TRBJ2-7 and V is TRBV4-2; TRBD2 matches 11 bases. V lost 0 bases and J lost 6; bases outside the gene matches: 10. This CDR3 comprises 17 residues. Germline V gene lookup returns CDR1 LGHNA and CDR2 YNFKEQ. CDR3 residues: CASSQDSDRLAGGEQYF. The CDR3 region has the DNA TGTGCCAGCAGCCAAGACTCAGATCGGCTAGCGGGAGGCGAGCAGTACTTC.

Only a few counts were recorded for this clone. The rearrangement uses TRBV5-4 and TRBJ1-2; D unclear. V lost 0 bases, J lost 5 bases, and 2 bases lay in between. Germline assignment: CDR1 SGHNT and CDR2 YYREEE (reference sequence). This CDR3 spans 11 amino acids. As DNA, the CDR3 is TGTGCCAGCAGCTTGGGGTATGGCTACACCTTC. Translating gives CASSLGYGYTF.

The chain is built from TRBV30 and TRBJ1-2; maybe TRBD1 (5 bases). The ends were cut back, 5 bases at V and 0 bases at J, with 13 bases in the middle. Germline CDR1 reads GTSNPN; CDR2 reads SVGIG (reference sequence). CDR3 length equals 14 residues. In nucleotides, the CDR3 is TGTGCCTGGCGCCGTCCGGGGGCTAACTATGGCTACACCTTC. This codes for CAWRRPGANYGYTF.

The V call is TRBV29-1, the J call TRBJ1-2; maybe TRBD1 (6 bases). Trimming shortened V by 6 bases and J by 4 bases, and 15 bases separated the two germline ends. Per the germline V gene, CDR1 is SQVTM and CDR2 is ANQGSEA. This CDR3 is 13 amino acids long. CDR3 DNA: TGCAGCGTCCCTCAGGGGTATGGCTATGGCTACACCTTC. Translation: CSVPQGYGYGYTF. Combining the CDR3 with reference TRBV29-1 and TRBJ1-2 gives the whole variable domain SAVISQKPSRDICQRGTSLTIQCQVDSQVTMMFWYRQQPGQSLTLIATANQGSEATYESGFVIDKFPISRPNLTFSTLTVSNMSPEDSSIYLCSVPQGYGYGYTFGSGTRLTVV.